This is a list of T cell receptor beta chains from one sample in a study of shared clonotypes between healthy human individuals. Assay used: immunoSEQ multiplex PCR; TCRdb lists only in-frame clones, some missing. Of 450,000 to 500,000 clones in the sample, approximately 84% were seen once. Specimen: PBMCs. The receptors stem from a woman aged 40 to 50 in good health. Some clones in this sample may be carry-over from other donors' samples. Both conserved end residues are part of each CDR3. D genes are given only for firm matches. Size values are once, few and many counts, or a class for expanded clones, and some rows have none.

d_call j_call clone_size v_call cdr3_nt cdr3_aa
. TRBJ2-7 . TRBV18 TGTGCCAGCTCACCAGAATCTCAGTCCTCCTACGAGCAGTACTTC CASSPESQSSYEQYF
. TRBJ1-1 few TRBV5-6 TGTGCCAGCAGCCCCGGACTAAACACTGAAGCTTTCTTT CASSPGLNTEAFF
TRBD1 TRBJ1-1 . TRBV28 TGTGCCAGCAGTTTACGGGACAGGCGGATGGACACTGAAGCTTTCTTT CASSLRDRRMDTEAFF
. TRBJ2-2 . TRBV6-1 TGTGCCAGCAGTGAAGCTAACACCGGGGAGCTGTTTTTT CASSEANTGELFF
. TRBJ2-7 . TRBV6-5 TGTGCCAGCAAGTCCGGGGCCAGCTCCTACGAGCAGTACTTC CASKSGASSYEQYF
. TRBJ1-5 . TRBV7-8 TGTGCCAGCAGCCGGGGGGGGCTGGGCCAGCCCCAGCATTTT CASSRGGLGQPQHF
. TRBJ1-1 few TRBV11-2 TGTGCCAGCAGCTTAGTGGGAGGTGACACTGAAGCTTTCTTT CASSLVGGDTEAFF
TRBD1 TRBJ1-2 once TRBV11-2 TGTGCCACCAGGACAGGGGGCTCCTACACCTTC CATRTGGSYTF
. TRBJ1-1 . TRBV6-5 TGTGCCAGCGGGAGGGTCGGGATGAACACTGAAGCTTTCTTT CASGRVGMNTEAFF
TRBD1 TRBJ1-2 . TRBV7-8 TGTGCCAGCAGCCTTACAGGGGGCGACTATGGCTACACCTTC CASSLTGGDYGYTF
TRBD1 TRBJ2-5 few TRBV2 TGTGCCAGCAGTGAGACAGGGGGCAGGGAGACCCAGTACTTC CASSETGGRETQYF
TRBD1 TRBJ2-7 . TRBV10-1 TGCGCCAGCAGTCAGGACAGGGGAAGTGAGCAGTACTTC CASSQDRGSEQYF
. TRBJ2-5 . TRBV7-2 TGTGCCAGCAGCACACGAGGGGGTCACATCGCCGGGACCCAGTACTTC CASSTRGGHIAGTQYF
. TRBJ2-1 . TRBV6-1 TGTGCCAGCAGTGGCCGTTTCAGGTCTTACGATGAGCAGTTCTTC CASSGRFRSYDEQFF
. TRBJ1-1 once TRBV5-4 TGTGCCAGCAGCTTGGGGGGAACAGGGTGTGTGGTCGCTGAAGCTTTCTTT CASSLGGTGCVVAEAFF
. TRBJ1-5 . TRBV30 TGTGCCTGGAAGTCGGGACGGAATAGCAATCAGCCCCAGCATTTT CAWKSGRNSNQPQHF
. TRBJ1-1 . TRBV4-1 TGCGCCAGCAGCCAAGCTAATCTAAACACTGAAGCTTTCTTT CASSQANLNTEAFF
TRBD1 TRBJ1-3 . TRBV30 TGTGCCTGGAGTGCGGGACAGCAATCTGGAAACACCATATATTTT CAWSAGQQSGNTIYF
. TRBJ1-1 . TRBV30 TGTGCCTGGAGTACCCTCCCGGTGAACACTGAAGCTTTCTTT CAWSTLPVNTEAFF
. TRBJ1-5 . TRBV19 TGTGCCAGTAGTATATCCCGGTCTCGCGGCAATCAGCCCCAGCATTTT CASSISRSRGNQPQHF
. TRBJ2-3 . TRBV9 TGTGCCAGCAGCCCTCGGACAGCTAGCACAGATACGCAGTATTTT CASSPRTASTDTQYF
. TRBJ2-5 . TRBV11-1 TGTGCCAGCAGCTTCCAACAGGGCGGGGAGACCCAGTACTTC CASSFQQGGETQYF
. TRBJ2-2 . TRBV27 TGTGCCAGCAGTTACCATCTAGGGGCCGGGGAGCTGTTTTTT CASSYHLGAGELFF
. TRBJ2-7 . TRBV11-2 TGTGCCAGCAAAGGGCCCGGTATCTACGAGCAGTACTTC CASKGPGIYEQYF
. TRBJ2-5 once TRBV12-5 TGTGCTAGTGGTTTGGGACAACTTGGCTGGCAAGAGACCCAGTACTTC CASGLGQLGWQETQYF
. TRBJ1-5 . TRBV7-9 TGTGCCAGCAGCAACCGTAGCAATCAGCCCCAGCATTTT CASSNRSNQPQHF
TRBD1 TRBJ1-1 . TRBV29-1 TGCAGCGTTGGGACAGGCTCGGACACTGAAGCTTTCTTT CSVGTGSDTEAFF
. TRBJ2-1 . TRBV30 TGTGCCTGGAACTCGGGATTAACCTACAATGAGCAGTTCTTC CAWNSGLTYNEQFF
. TRBJ2-1 . TRBV9 TGTGCCAGCAGCGTAGGGGGTACGCTCCGGGAGCAGTTCTTC CASSVGGTLREQFF
. TRBJ2-5 . TRBV28 TGTGCCGCCTTGAGCAGGGGCCGACAAGAGACCCAGTACTTC CAALSRGRQETQYF
. TRBJ1-4 . TRBV28 TGTGCCAGCAGTTTGCTCTCTGCGGGAAATGAAAAACTGTTTTTT CASSLLSAGNEKLFF
. TRBJ2-2 . TRBV2 TGTGCCAGCAGTGACATAATAACCGGGGAGCTGTTTTTT CASSDIITGELFF
. TRBJ1-2 few TRBV15 TGTGCCACCAGCAGAGTAGTACAAAAAAACTATGGCTACACCTTC CATSRVVQKNYGYTF
TRBD1 TRBJ1-1 . TRBV30 TGTGCCTCCTCGGACAGGGGGTACACTGAAGCTTTCTTT CASSDRGYTEAFF
. TRBJ2-4 many TRBV7-9 TGTGCCAGCAGCTTAACGGCGGCCAAAAACATTCAGTACTTC CASSLTAAKNIQYF
. TRBJ2-7 many TRBV19 TGTGCCAGTAGTTCCCGGGCCTCCGAGCAGTACTTC CASSSRASEQYF
. TRBJ1-2 . TRBV28 TGTGCCACTCAAGGAGTGAGTACTTTAGGCTACACCTTC CATQGVSTLGYTF
. TRBJ2-7 few TRBV29-1 TGCAGCGTTGAAGCCCCGGGGCCGCGGGACGAGCAGTACTTC CSVEAPGPRDEQYF
. TRBJ1-1 . TRBV5-1 TGCGCCAGCAGCTTGGACCGGGCAATGGCTGAAGCTTTCTTT CASSLDRAMAEAFF
. TRBJ2-7 . TRBV28 TGTGCCAGCAGTTTATCGAGGGACGAGCAGTACTTC CASSLSRDEQYF
TRBD1 TRBJ1-2 many TRBV28 TGTGCCAGCAGTTTCAGGGGGCGGGGAGGCTACACCTTC CASSFRGRGGYTF
TRBD2 TRBJ2-3 . TRBV18 TGTGCCAGCTCACCGCGGGAGGGCCCAGATACGCAGTATTTT CASSPREGPDTQYF
TRBD1 TRBJ2-5 . TRBV5-1 TGCGCCAGCAACTACGCGTTCGGGACAGGAGGAGAGACCCAGTACTTC CASNYAFGTGGETQYF
. TRBJ1-1 . TRBV4-1 TGCGCCAGCAGCCAAGTTTACAGAGGCACTGAAGTTTTCTTT CASSQVYRGTEVFF
. TRBJ1-5 . TRBV28 TGTGCCAGCAGGGAGGGGATTAGCAATCAGCCCCAGCATTTT CASREGISNQPQHF
. TRBJ1-1 . TRBV7-2 TGTGCCAGCAGCTTAAGTAGGCTGAAGAACACTGAAGCTTTCTTT CASSLSRLKNTEAFF
. TRBJ2-1 . TRBV4-2 TGTGCCAGCAGCCAAGTTCAAGCTTACAATGAGCAGTTCTTC CASSQVQAYNEQFF
TRBD2 TRBJ2-2 . TRBV5-1 TGCGCCAGCAGCCCCGGGACTAGCGGTAACACCGGGGAGCTGTTTTTT CASSPGTSGNTGELFF
. TRBJ2-1 . TRBV14 TGTGCCAGCAGCCAAGAATTTGAGCGGCCTCAGTTCTTC CASSQEFERPQFF
. TRBJ2-7 . TRBV21-1 TGTGCCAGCATTACAGTTACCTACGAGCAGTACTTC CASITVTYEQYF
TRBD2 TRBJ2-2 . TRBV19 TGTGCCAGTAGTAGGGCGGGAGTGAACACCGGGGAGCTGTTTTTT CASSRAGVNTGELFF
TRBD2 TRBJ2-2 . TRBV6-5 TGTGCCAGCAGTTTATCTAGCGGAGAAGGTACCGGGGAGCTGTTTTTT CASSLSSGEGTGELFF
. TRBJ1-2 . TRBV2 TGTGCCAGCAAGAGGGGGGCCCAGTATGGCTACACCTTC CASKRGAQYGYTF
. TRBJ2-1 . TRBV6-1 TGTGCCAGCAGTGAAATTATGCTAGCTGGAGTAGGGAATGAGCAGTTCTTC CASSEIMLAGVGNEQFF
. TRBJ2-7 . TRBV13 TGTGCCAGCAGCCACCCTGGGCGAGAGCAGTACTTC CASSHPGREQYF